This T cell receptor beta chain was captured by sequencing in a study of blood T cells in healthy people across ages. This clonotype was counted at least ten times. Looked up from germline, CDR1 is SEHNR and CDR2 is FQNEAQ (reference sequence). This CDR3 region has 13 residues. V was cut by 3 bases and J by 6 bases, with 12 bases left in between. A second PCR, run for roughly 7 to 11 cycles, used a sample-barcoded 5' primer plus a J-beta primer mix. TCRdb fed the 5' RACE reads into MiXCR, producing one record per CDR3 protein. The sample includes approximately 810,000 distinct CDR3 sequences, 29% of them seen just once.

The sample consisted of blood. The J gene is TRBJ2-7, the V gene TRBV7-9; D is perhaps TRBD1 (6 bases). This clonotype was sampled from a woman of 80 years or more in good health. CDR3: CASSLTGSLEQYF. CDR3 coding DNA: TGTGCCAGCAGCTTGACAGGCAGCCTCGAGCAGTACTTC.